This T cell receptor (beta chain) is from a study of siplizumab effects on memory and regulatory T cells. Overall study results and limits: Unstimulated subset assignment was obtained for only a minor fraction of alloreactive clones.

Between the trimmed V and J ends, which lost 4 bases and 6 bases, there was a span of 15 bases. CDR1 WSHSY and CDR2 SAAADI come from the germline V gene. This CDR3 is 15 amino acids long. Turning to this clone: The antigen remains unidentified.

The method was immunoSEQ multiplex PCR; TCRdb's version includes in-frame clones alone and lacks a portion of them. The sample includes roughly 100,000 clones, about 94% of them seen just once. The material sequenced was CD4+ T cells sorted from blood. The sequence came from a human donor in good health. The chain couples TRBV10-2 to TRBJ2-2, with no clear D. The CDR3 loop is CASSALERVPGELFF. The CDR3 bases are TGCGCCAGCAGTGCGCTAGAGCGTGTACCCGGGGAGCTGTTTTTT.